The 2 T cell receptor beta chains given below trace back to one sample, sequenced in a study of shared clonotypes between healthy human individuals. Assay used: immunoSEQ multiplex PCR; TCRdb lists only in-frame clones, some missing. The sample consists of about 590,000 clones, about 95% of them appearing once. CD45RO-negative, CCR7-selected cells formed the naive CD8 fraction, which excluded terminally differentiated effector memory CD45RA+ cells. The sample taken for sequencing was naive CD8+ T cells sorted from blood. The receptors were sampled from a woman younger than 45 in good health.

The chain links TRBV27 to TRBJ1-6; the D is unclear. The CDR3 length is 13 residues. The germline gives CDR1 MNHEY, CDR2 SMNVEV (reference sequence). The V end was cut by 5 bases, the J end by 11 bases, with 13 bases between. Here the CDR3 reads CASSPGRGPPLHF. For the CDR3, the DNA is TGTGCCAGCAGTCCTGGGCGGGGTCCACCCCTCCACTTT.

The chain uses TRBV28 and TRBJ1-1; D is uncertain. The CDR3 extends over 12 amino acids. Looked up from germline, CDR1 is MDHEN and CDR2 is SYDVKM. The CDR3 coding sequence is TGTGCTGCCTCCGGGCCGAACACTGAAGCTTTCTTT. Protein product: CAASGPNTEAFF.